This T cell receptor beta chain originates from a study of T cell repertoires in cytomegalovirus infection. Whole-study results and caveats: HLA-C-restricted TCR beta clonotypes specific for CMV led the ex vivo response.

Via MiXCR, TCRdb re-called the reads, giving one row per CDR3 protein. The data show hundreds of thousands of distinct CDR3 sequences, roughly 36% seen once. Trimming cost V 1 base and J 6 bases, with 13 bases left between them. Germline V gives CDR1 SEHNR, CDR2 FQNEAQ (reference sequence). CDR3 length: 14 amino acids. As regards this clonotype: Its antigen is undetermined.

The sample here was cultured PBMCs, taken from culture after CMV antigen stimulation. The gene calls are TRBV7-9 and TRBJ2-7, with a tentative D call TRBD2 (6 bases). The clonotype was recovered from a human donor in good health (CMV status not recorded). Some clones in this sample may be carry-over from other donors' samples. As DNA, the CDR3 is TGTGCCAGCAGCTTAGTTGGGGGGAAAGGCGAGCAGTACTTC. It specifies CASSLVGGKGEQYF. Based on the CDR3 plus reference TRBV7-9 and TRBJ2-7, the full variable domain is DTGVSQNPRHKITKRGQNVTFRCDPISEHNRLYWYRQTLGQGPEFLTYFQNEAQLEKSRLLSDRFSAERPKGSFSTLEIQRTEQGDSAMYLCASSLVGGKGEQYFGPGTRLTVT.